This T cell receptor (beta chain) was sequenced for a study of cytomegalovirus exposure and HLA in healthy donors. Study observations and caveats: Analyzed later, most CMV-associated TCR beta chains appeared HLA-restricted. A later analysis reportedly found fewer N-insertions in an Asian-associated ancestry cluster than the roughly 670-donor mean.

V was clipped by 4 bases and J by 0 bases, with 13 bases between them. This CDR3 region has 16 residues. Per the germline V gene, CDR1 is SGHTA and CDR2 is FQGNSA. PCR was performed using 60 Vbeta and 13 Jbeta primers. TCRdb's copy holds only in-frame clones and misses some; the assay was immunoSEQ multiplex PCR. The sample carries 140,000 to 150,000 clones, approximately 84% recorded once. About this clone: Its matching antigen is unknown.

The TCR sequence derives from an older woman in good health and CMV-seropositive. The rearrangement joins TRBV7-2 to TRBJ2-1; D is ambiguous. Material for sequencing was PBMCs. The CDR3 DNA sequence: TGTGCCAGCAGCTCGAACAGCCTGAGCTCCTACAATGAGCAGTTCTTC. Its translation is CASSSNSLSSYNEQFF.